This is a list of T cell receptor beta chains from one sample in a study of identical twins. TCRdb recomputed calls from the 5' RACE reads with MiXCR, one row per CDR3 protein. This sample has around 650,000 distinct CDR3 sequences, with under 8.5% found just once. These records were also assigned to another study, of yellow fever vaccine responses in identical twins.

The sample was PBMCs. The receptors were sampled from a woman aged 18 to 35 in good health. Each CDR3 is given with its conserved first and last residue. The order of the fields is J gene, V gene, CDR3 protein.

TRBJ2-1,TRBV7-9,CASSLGGVAGNEQFF
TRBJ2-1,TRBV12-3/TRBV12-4,CASSLPGTGKEKYSYNEQFF
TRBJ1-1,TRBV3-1,CASSKGQGPNAEAFF
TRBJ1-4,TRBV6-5,CASSYSGGFNEKLFF
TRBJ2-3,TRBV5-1,CASSFGGQGATDTQYF
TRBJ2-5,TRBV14,CASSQEAPRETQYF
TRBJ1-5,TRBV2,CASTGQGGNQPQHF
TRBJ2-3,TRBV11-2,CASNLGGGAADTQYF
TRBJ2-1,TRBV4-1,CASSQVTSPDNEQFF
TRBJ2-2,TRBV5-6,CASSYNRVTGELFF
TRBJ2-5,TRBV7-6,CASSLGPGERERETQYF
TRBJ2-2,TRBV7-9,CASSFAPPNTGELFF
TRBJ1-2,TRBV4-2,CASSQEGRADPPYGYTF
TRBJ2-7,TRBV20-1,CSAPRAGGPNEQYF
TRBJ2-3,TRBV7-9,CASSLELDTTDTQYF
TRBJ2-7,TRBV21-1,CASSSRWGQPPFEQYF
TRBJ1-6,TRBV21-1,CASSDHTGVFSPLHF
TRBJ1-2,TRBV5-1,CASSIVQLYGYTF
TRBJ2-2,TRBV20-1,CSAPDRGTSNTGELFF
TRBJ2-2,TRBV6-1,CASGSFKTGELFF
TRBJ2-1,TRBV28,CASSWTGRVSEQFF
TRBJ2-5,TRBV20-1,CSARHLAGGDQETQYF
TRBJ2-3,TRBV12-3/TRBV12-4,CASSIKQGAIGTDTQYF
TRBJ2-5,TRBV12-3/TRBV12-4,CASRKEKTGGRGETQYF
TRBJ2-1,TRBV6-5,CASSLRSGRGNEQFF